A single sample gave rise to the 15 T cell receptor beta chains below, sequenced in a study of OX40 agonist ivuxolimab in advanced cancers. The assay was immunoSEQ multiplex PCR, and TCRdb's table has in-frame clones only and misses some. This sample carries approximately 50,000 clones, just under 85% of them seen once, and the ten largest clones take approximately 2.5%. Here the sequenced sample was CD4+ or CD8+ T cells sorted from blood, taken in a trial of the OX40 agonist ivuxolimab. The receptor set was obtained from an adult with an advanced solid tumor such as melanoma, head and neck, liver or kidney cancer.

This chain uses TRBV4-2 with TRBJ2-6; 7 positions match TRBD2. CDR1 and CDR2 (germline): LGHNA, YNFKEQ. The CDR3 is made up of 18 amino acids. The V and J ends lost 1 base and 1 base, in that order; junction bases with no gene match: 7. CDR3 in DNA: TGTGCCAGCAGCCAAGTCTTGCGGGAGCTATCTGGGGCCAACGTCCTGACTTTC. Its protein is CASSQVLRELSGANVLTF.

V and J are TRBV9 and TRBJ2-3; 7 bases match TRBD1. J lost 5 bases, V lost 2 bases, and 8 bases had no gene match. CDR1 and CDR2 (germline): SGDLS, YYNGEE. The CDR3 contains 15 residues. The DNA of the CDR3 is TGTGCCAGCAGCGTCGGGACAGTGCGCGGAGATACGCAGTATTTT. Its protein is CASSVGTVRGDTQYF.

The rearrangement uses TRBV7-9 and TRBJ2-5, with a possible D match to TRBD1 (6 bases). The CDR3 is 15 residues long. V was shortened by 5 bases and J by 2 bases, with 15 bases between the two germline ends. The V gene's germline CDR1 is SEHNR and CDR2 FQNEAQ (reference sequence). The DNA of the CDR3 is TGTGCCAGCAGCCACCTGGTAAGGGGGCAAGAGACCCAGTACTTC. Protein: CASSHLVRGQETQYF.

This chain joins TRBV4-2 and TRBJ2-1; 7 positions agree with TRBD1. V shed 4 bases, J shed 8 bases, and the junction held 2 bases outside the gene matches. This CDR3 spans 12 amino acids. CDR1 is LGHNA, CDR2 YNFKEQ, per germline. The CDR3 is CASSPTGYEQFF. CDR3 DNA: TGTGCCAGCAGCCCGACAGGGTATGAGCAGTTCTTC.

V gene TRBV19 combines with J gene TRBJ2-2, with TRBD1 as a possible D gene (5 bases). Germline lookup yields CDR1 LNHDA and CDR2 SQIVND (reference sequence). CDR3 length: 14 residues. The V gene lost 4 bases and the J gene lost 1 base, with 7 bases spanning the gap. The CDR3 protein is CASSNTGNTGELFF. The CDR3 bases are TGTGCCAGTAGTAACACAGGGAACACCGGGGAGCTGTTTTTT.

The J gene is TRBJ2-7, the V gene TRBV7-9; TRBD1 matches 11 bases. CDR1 and CDR2 from the germline V gene are SEHNR and FQNEAQ (reference sequence). Losses at the gene ends were 1 base for V and 4 bases for J; bases not matched to a gene: 12. The CDR3 is 18 amino acids. In nucleotides, the CDR3 is TGTGCCAGCAGCTTAGTCTCCCGGGACAGGGGGTCTTATTACGAGCAGTACTTC. This encodes CASSLVSRDRGSYYEQYF.

V usage is TRBV29-1 and J usage is TRBJ2-3; 8 bases agree with TRBD1. CDR3 length equals 13 residues. V shed 4 bases and J 5 bases; nucleotides not matched to a gene: 5. Germline loops: CDR1 SQVTM, CDR2 ANQGSEA. The CDR3 protein is CSVVRTGQDTQYF. The CDR3 coding sequence is TGCAGCGTTGTCCGGACAGGGCAAGATACGCAGTATTTT.

The chain recombines TRBV10-3 with TRBJ2-6; the D gene is possibly TRBD1 (5 bases). V shed 6 bases and J shed 1 base, with 10 bases lying between them. There are 15 residues in the CDR3. From germline, CDR1 is ENHRY and CDR2 SYGVKD. The CDR3 DNA reads as TGTGCCATCAGGGGGCCAGCTTCTGGGGCCAACGTCCTGACTTTC. As protein: CAIRGPASGANVLTF.

The chain employs TRBV6-5 and TRBJ2-1; D might be TRBD2 (5 bases). The CDR3 runs to 14 residues. V shed 3 bases and J shed 6 bases, with 12 bases lying between them. CDR1 is MNHEY and CDR2 is SVGAGI in the germline V gene. The CDR3 here is CASSYRGRANEQFF. The DNA of the CDR3 is TGTGCCAGCAGTTATCGCGGGCGGGCCAATGAGCAGTTCTTC.

This clone appeared a single time. The DNA for the CDR3 is TGTGCCAGCACCCAAGGTGGGGTTTTGGGCTACGAGCAGTACTTC. It specifies CASTQGGVLGYEQYF. The chain carries TRBV6-1 and TRBJ2-5; D call uncertain. The J call may not be correct, given that the DNA end is closer to TRBJ2-7. CDR3 length: 15 amino acids. The V gene's germline CDR1 is MNHNS and CDR2 SASEGT.

The V and J genes are TRBV2 and TRBJ1-1; no definite D call. The germline gives CDR1 SNHLY, CDR2 FYNNEI. V lost 4 bases and J lost 10, with 10 bases in between. This CDR3 comprises 11 residues. CDR3 nucleotide sequence: TGTGCCAGCAGTGGCATGGAAGTAGCTTTCTTT. Residues: CASSGMEVAFF.

The J gene is TRBJ1-1, the V gene TRBV6-5; no firm D call. CDR1 is MNHEY and CDR2 is SVGAGI in the germline V gene. This CDR3 is built from 11 residues. V lost 7 bases and J lost 7, with 10 bases in between. CDR3 DNA sequence: TGTGCCAGCAACGTCATGGGTGAAGCTTTCTTT. Translation: CASNVMGEAFF.

The V gene is TRBV5-1, the J gene TRBJ1-3; D not certain. Germline loops: CDR1 SGHRS, CDR2 YFSETQ. This CDR3 is built from 15 residues. The V end lost 2 bases, the J end lost 1 base, and 10 bases lay between the germline ends. In nucleotides, the CDR3 is TGCGCCAGCAGCTTCGCAGCGGGTTCTGGAAACACCATATATTTT. Translated, it gives CASSFAAGSGNTIYF. Supplemented by reference TRBV5-1 and TRBJ1-3, the full variable domain reads KAGVTQTPRYLIKTRGQQVTLSCSPISGHRSVSWYQQTPGQGLQFLFEYFSETQRNKGNFPGRFSGRQFSNSRSEMNVSTLELGDSALYLCASSFAAGSGNTIYFGEGSWLTVV.

This clone occurred once. CDR3 sequence reads: CASSLSRDHQETQYF. In DNA form, the CDR3 reads TGTGCCAGCAGCTTAAGTCGGGATCACCAAGAGACCCAGTACTTC. The chain joins TRBV7-2 to TRBJ2-5; D is possibly TRBD2 (5 bases). The CDR3 spans 15 residues. Per the germline V gene, CDR1 is SGHTA and CDR2 is FQGNSA. V shed 2 bases and J shed 0 bases, with 10 bases lying between them.

This clone was seen only once. The chain carries TRBV6-5 and TRBJ2-3, with TRBD1 as a possible D gene (6 bases). Germline V gives CDR1 MNHEY, CDR2 SVGAGI. This CDR3 has 16 residues. V lost 2 bases to trimming and J lost 4 bases, with 16 bases between them. The DNA of the CDR3 is TGTGCCAGCAGTTACGGCTTCCAGGGGCGCCCAGATACGCAGTATTTT. Protein sequence: CASSYGFQGRPDTQYF.